The 19 T cell receptor beta chains below were found in one sample sequenced in a study of T cell repertoires in cytomegalovirus infection. TCRdb processed the reads anew with MiXCR; each CDR3 protein has one entry. This sample yields almost 500,000 distinct CDR3 sequences, of which about 11% are seen a single time; roughly a tenth belongs to the top ten. Sequenced: PBMCs. These receptors came from a human donor in good health (CMV status not recorded). Some clones in this sample may be carry-over from other donors' samples.

In its sample, this clonotype was seen a few times. This chain joins TRBV2 and TRBJ1-2; 8 nucleotides line up with TRBD1. This CDR3 has 14 residues. Germline loops: CDR1 SNHLY, CDR2 FYNNEI. The V and J ends lost 7 bases and 7 bases, in that order; junction bases with no gene match: 11. This CDR3 reads CASTTFQGAAGYTF. The CDR3 DNA is TGTGCCAGCACTACGTTCCAGGGGGCCGCTGGCTACACCTTC.

This clonotype was detected many times. The V call is TRBV11-1, the J call TRBJ2-1; D not resolved. The length of the CDR3 is 14 residues. The germline CDR1 and CDR2 sequences are SGHAT and FQDESV (reference sequence). V was shortened by 2 bases and J by 12 bases, with 17 bases between the two germline ends. The CDR3 DNA reads as TGTGCCAGCAGCTTACCCGATCGATTTAAGGGGCAGTTCTTC. This encodes CASSLPDRFKGQFF.

This clonotype appeared many times. The chain recombines TRBV12-3 or TRBV12-4 with TRBJ1-1, with 7 bases that match TRBD1. With 11 bases clipped from V and 1 base from J, the junction kept 7 bases outside the gene matches. The CDR3 is 13 residues long. Here the CDR3 reads CAYGRQGNTEAFF. CDR3 sequence (DNA): TGTGCCTACGGCCGACAGGGGAACACTGAAGCTTTCTTT.

This clonotype was detected only a few times. DNA for the CDR3: TGTGCCAGCAGAACCCGGACAGGGGGGTATGAAAAACTGTTTTTT. The encoded protein is CASRTRTGGYEKLFF. The J gene is TRBJ1-4, the V gene TRBV2, with 10 bases matching TRBD1. The V gene's germline CDR1 is SNHLY and CDR2 FYNNEI. There are 15 residues in the CDR3. J was trimmed by 6 bases and V by 6 bases; bases with no gene match: 7.

In this sample, this clonotype turned up many times. The CDR3 DNA follows: TGTGCCAGTAGTAGCCCCGGACAGGCGGCCAACACCGGGGAGCTGTTTTTT. Amino acid sequence: CASSSPGQAANTGELFF. V gene TRBV19 combines with J gene TRBJ2-2; 7 positions agree with TRBD1. With V trimmed by 4 bases and J by 2 bases, 10 bases remained unmatched. From germline, CDR1 is LNHDA and CDR2 SQIVND (reference sequence). CDR3 length equals 17 residues.

V usage is TRBV24-1 and J usage is TRBJ2-1; 15 nucleotides line up with TRBD2. Unmatched junction bases numbered 10, after V lost 2 bases and J lost 3 bases. Germline V lookup: CDR1 KGHDR, CDR2 SFDVKD. CDR3 size: 20 residues. The CDR3 is CATSDSTGTSGRRNYNEQFF. In DNA, the CDR3 is TGTGCCACCAGTGATTCCACCGGGACTAGCGGGAGGCGAAACTACAATGAGCAGTTCTTC.

The rearrangement links TRBV5-1 to TRBJ2-2; D call uncertain. CDR1 is SGHRS and CDR2 is YFSETQ in the germline V gene. This CDR3 has 16 residues. With 0 bases removed from V and 3 bases from J, the gap between germline ends came to 12 bases. Here the CDR3 DNA reads TGCGCCAGCAGCTTGGCCCGCGCCTCCTACACCGGGGAGCTGTTTTTT. Encoded protein: CASSLARASYTGELFF.

This clonotype was seen many times. This chain joins TRBV29-1 and TRBJ2-7; tentative D call: TRBD1 (6 bases). V was cut by 0 bases and J by 6 bases, with 12 bases left in between. CDR3 length equals 13 residues. Looked up from germline, CDR1 is SQVTM and CDR2 is ANQGSEA. CDR3 sequence: CSVEEQQGTEQYF. In DNA, the CDR3 is TGCAGCGTTGAAGAGCAACAGGGTACCGAGCAGTACTTC.

There are many counts of this clonotype. V is TRBV7-9 and J is TRBJ2-7, with 8 bases aligning to TRBD2. The V gene's germline CDR1 is SEHNR and CDR2 FQNEAQ (reference sequence). With V trimmed by 2 bases and J by 0 bases, 3 bases remained unmatched. CDR3 length equals 15 residues. CDR3 loop: CASSLLAGSSYEQYF. In DNA form, the CDR3 reads TGTGCCAGCAGCTTACTAGCGGGCAGCTCCTACGAGCAGTACTTC.

This clonotype was recorded many times. V gene TRBV18 combines with J gene TRBJ2-7, with 9 bases matching TRBD2. Germline V gene sequence: CDR1 KGHSH, CDR2 LQKENI. V lost 1 base and J lost 0; bases outside the gene matches: 1. CDR3 length equals 15 residues. The CDR3 region is CASSPRGRASYEQYF. The CDR3 DNA reads TGTGCCAGCTCACCACGCGGGAGGGCCTCCTACGAGCAGTACTTC.

This clonotype has more than one count but fewer than ten. This chain uses TRBV2 with TRBJ1-1; 7 bases fit TRBD1. V lost 8 bases, J lost 9 bases, and 6 bases stayed unmatched. This CDR3 spans 11 amino acids. Germline loops: CDR1 SNHLY, CDR2 FYNNEI. The CDR3 DNA sequence: TGTGCCAGCGTAAGGACAGGCCAAGCTTTCTTT. The encoded protein is CASVRTGQAFF.

This clonotype has more than one count but fewer than ten. The CDR3 does not close with the conserved phenylalanine or tryptophan, likely indicating a read error. This chain connects TRBV7-9 to TRBJ1-1; no clear D. The DNA matches TRBJ1-6 better at its end, which makes the J call doubtful. The CDR3 totals 12 residues. Germline CDR1 reads SEHNR; CDR2 reads FQNEAQ (reference sequence). CDR3 amino acids: CASSLDVRWLHL. The CDR3 nucleotides are TGTGCCAGCAGCTTAGACGTGAGGTGGCTCCACCTT.

This clonotype occurred many times. The chain has TRBV28 and TRBJ2-3; 11 bases fit TRBD2. The junction had 15 bases not matched to a gene; V was cut back by 7 bases and J by 3 bases. CDR3 length: 18 residues. The germline CDR1 and CDR2 sequences are MDHEN and SYDVKM. CDR3 residues: CASIPGTSGAFGTDTQYF. CDR3 DNA: TGTGCCAGCATACCAGGGACTAGCGGAGCCTTTGGGACAGATACGCAGTATTTT. Complete variable domain (other parts from reference TRBV28 and TRBJ2-3): DVKVTQSSRYLVKRTGEKVFLECVQDMDHENMFWYRQDPGLGLRLIYFSYDVKMKEKGDIPEGYSVSREKKERFSLILESASTNQTSMYLCASIPGTSGAFGTDTQYFGPGTRLTVL.

This clonotype was found once. This chain uses TRBV5-1 with TRBJ2-7; 7 bases line up with TRBD2. Germline V gene sequence: CDR1 SGHRS, CDR2 YFSETQ. Trimming cost V 0 bases and J 3 bases; bases outside gene matches: 9. The CDR3 is 16 amino acids. Written as DNA, the CDR3 is TGCGCCAGCAGCTTGGGGACTAGTGGGGCACACTACGAGCAGTACTTC. Translating it yields CASSLGTSGAHYEQYF.

V gene TRBV29-1 combines with J gene TRBJ1-2; D call uncertain. V dropped 4 bases and J dropped 4 bases, with 13 bases sitting between them. This CDR3 is built from 13 residues. Germline lookup yields CDR1 SQVTM and CDR2 ANQGSEA. CDR3 sequence: CSVGVSGPYGYTF. The CDR3 nucleotides read TGCAGCGTTGGGGTGTCGGGCCCCTATGGCTACACCTTC.

This clonotype was seen repeatedly, ten times or more. This chain links TRBV20-1 with TRBJ2-5, with 8 bases lining up with TRBD2. From germline, CDR1 is DFQATT and CDR2 SNEGSKA (reference sequence). The CDR3 runs 16 residues. V lost 3 bases, J lost 4 bases, and 13 bases stayed unmatched. The CDR3 DNA is TGCAGTGCTAGCCCCCCCGGGAGGGCCCTTGGAGAGACCCAGTACTTC. This translates into CSASPPGRALGETQYF.

The chain is built from TRBV6-5 and TRBJ2-2; D possibly corresponds to TRBD2 (6 bases). V dropped 4 bases and J dropped 6 bases, with 12 bases sitting between them. CDR1 is MNHEY and CDR2 is SVGAGI in the germline V gene. CDR3 length equals 14 residues. CDR3 loop: CASSLVWEAGELFF. The CDR3 nucleotides read TGTGCCAGCAGTTTGGTTTGGGAGGCCGGGGAGCTGTTTTTT.

The V and J genes are TRBV30 and TRBJ2-3, with 14 bases fitting TRBD2. V lost 4 bases and J lost 4; bases outside the gene matches: 16. Germline values: CDR1 GTSNPN, CDR2 SVGIG (reference sequence). There are 19 residues in the CDR3. The DNA for the CDR3 is TGTGCCTGGACTGTGAATCCGGGACTAGCGGGAGCGGGGGCAGATACGCAGTATTTT. This translates into CAWTVNPGLAGAGADTQYF.

This clonotype has just a few counts. The rearrangement links TRBV20-1 to TRBJ2-3; tentative D call: TRBD1 (5 bases). The CDR3 is 14 residues long. Germline V gene sequence: CDR1 DFQATT, CDR2 SNEGSKA (reference sequence). The germline V and J ends were trimmed by 5 bases and 5 bases, with 17 bases remaining between them. The CDR3 loop reads CSAPPYRTEDTQYF. As DNA, the CDR3 is TGCAGTGCTCCCCCCTACAGGACCGAAGATACGCAGTATTTT.